The 8 T cell receptor beta chains reported below all come from one sample, sequenced in a study of T cells in Graves' hyperthyroidism and ophthalmopathy. The TCR beta CDR3 regions underwent amplification using RNA transcripts as the source. The HTBI primer set was used in a first-round RT-PCR of the TCR CDR3. TCRdb recomputed calls from the multiplex PCR reads with MiXCR, one row per CDR3 protein. Of almost 50,000 distinct CDR3 sequences in the sample, roughly 56% were seen once. Sequencing used peripheral blood or thyroid tissue (not recorded which). The receptor source for this set is a man aged 18 to 30 with Graves' hyperthyroidism.

This clonotype was seen more than once but under ten times. The chain employs TRBV18 and TRBJ1-5, with D unresolved. The ends were cut back, 1 base at V and 6 bases at J, with 13 bases in the middle. CDR1 is KGHSH and CDR2 is LQKENI in the germline V gene. The CDR3 contains 15 residues. CDR3 sequence reads: CASSPRGSLVQPQHF. In nucleotides, the CDR3 is TGTGCCAGCTCACCACGGGGTAGTTTGGTTCAGCCCCAGCATTTT. Complete variable domain (other parts from reference TRBV18 and TRBJ1-5): NAGVMQNPRHLVRRRGQEARLRCSPMKGHSHVYWYRQLPEEGLKFMVYLQKENIIDESGMPKERFSAEFPKEGPSILRIQQVVRGDSAAYFCASSPRGSLVQPQHFGDGTRLSIL.

The chain combines TRBV24-1 with TRBJ2-7; D could derive from TRBD1 or TRBD2 (6 bases each). Germline V gene sequence: CDR1 KGHDR, CDR2 SFDVKD. The V gene lost 5 bases and the J gene lost 3 bases, with 13 bases spanning the gap. This CDR3 comprises 14 residues. The CDR3 reads CATSGGGGIYEQYF. The CDR3 coding sequence is TGTGCCACCAGTGGAGGGGGAGGAATCTACGAGCAGTACTTC.

This clonotype was seen only a few times. The J gene is TRBJ2-2, the V gene TRBV30, with TRBD1 as a possible D gene (5 bases). This CDR3 region has 13 residues. Per germline, CDR1 GTSNPN and CDR2 SVGIG (reference sequence). V shed 0 bases and J shed 7 bases, with 9 bases lying between them. The CDR3 loop reads CAWSVGVDGELFF. Here the CDR3 DNA reads TGTGCCTGGAGTGTAGGGGTCGACGGGGAGCTGTTTTTT.

V gene TRBV10-3 combines with J gene TRBJ1-3; D may be TRBD1 (5 bases). The CDR3 length is 16 residues. Germline V gene data show CDR1 as ENHRY and CDR2 as SYGVKD. Deletions cut 2 bases from V and 0 bases from J, with 11 bases between. The CDR3 sequence is CAISERRGTSGNTIYF. CDR3 DNA sequence: TGTGCCATCAGTGAGCGTCGGGGCACCTCTGGAAACACCATATATTTT.

This chain uses TRBV20-1 with TRBJ2-7; D call uncertain. Trimming shortened V by 6 bases and J by 2 bases, and 17 bases separated the two germline ends. This CDR3 has 14 residues. Germline CDR1 and CDR2: DFQATT and SNEGSKA (reference sequence). The DNA of the CDR3 is TGCAGTGCCAGCAGTTTCTGGAAGACCTACGAGCAGTACTTC. This sequence encodes CSASSFWKTYEQYF.

With respect to this clonotype: At one end the junction does not follow the germline gene, possibly because of a read error. The chain recombines TRBV7-6 with TRBJ2-5; D gene unclear. This CDR3 region has 8 residues. Germline loops: CDR1 SGHVS, CDR2 FNYEAQ. This CDR3 reads CASSLKDW. CDR3 in DNA: TGTGCCAGCAGCCTTAAAGATTGG.

In regard to this clonotype: The junction and the germline gene differ at one end; a read error may be behind it. The rearrangement links TRBV25-1 to TRBJ1-1; possibly TRBD1 for D (6 bases). The CDR3 loop spans 12 amino acids. The germline gives CDR1 MGHDK, CDR2 SYGVNS. The CDR3 DNA is TGTGCCAGCAGCAGGGGTGACACTGAAGCTTCCTTT. Translating gives CASSRGDTEASF.

The chain is built from TRBV5-5 and TRBJ2-7; 9 bases align to TRBD1. The germline V gene has CDR1 SGHKS and CDR2 YYEKEE (reference sequence). This CDR3 contains 15 residues. V dropped 7 bases and J dropped 1; count of bases not matched to a gene: 9. CDR3 region: CASSPTGQGSYEQYF. For the CDR3, the DNA is TGTGCCAGCTCACCCACCGGACAGGGGTCCTACGAGCAGTACTTC.